The sequence of this T cell receptor (beta chain) was determined in a study of post-analysis software for immune sequencing data (dated by TCRdb to about 2015). At the level of the whole study: Relapsing-remitting, secondary progressive and progressive-relapsing multiple sclerosis were recorded as disease courses, and subtype annotation was lacking for some patients. The patient repertoires were compared against about a dozen previously published healthy control repertoires obtained from donors aged 6 to 25 years. A subset of samples was prepared in parallel using single-end sample barcoding, then pooled and co-amplified after Illumina adapter ligation.

TCR beta repertoires were profiled from peripheral blood of some 13 young patients with multiple sclerosis to demonstrate the VDJtools post-analysis software. The multiple sclerosis patients were children and adolescents between roughly 6 and 15 years of age. What the research found in general, with its limitations: Strong co-clustering of samples prepared in the same batch was shown by direct clustering with F measure, prompting a batch-effect correction. The control group was slightly older than the multiple sclerosis patient group. Significantly higher frequencies in patients than in controls were found for roughly 5 TRBV segments, including TRBV5-6, TRBV5-1 and TRBV20-1. Normalized Chao1 diversity was significantly lower in multiple sclerosis patients than controls, suggesting substantial peripheral T-cell clonal expansion.

Libraries were made using PCR. Sequencing used an Illumina HiSeq 2500. To reduce PCR and sequencing biases, unique molecular identifiers were incorporated into the TCR beta cDNA libraries. Per 1 to 10 million input T cells, roughly 500,000 cDNA molecules were obtained, such that each molecule approximated one T cell. The patient libraries were prepared and sequenced with the same protocol used for the earlier healthy control dataset. Samples belonging to the same batch were prepared together, multiplexed and sequenced on a shared HiSeq lane. In the authors' own workflow: MIGEC was used to process the raw barcoded reads, and molecular identifier groups with only a single read were discarded before consensus assembly and CDR3 extraction. Clonotype tables were post-analysed with VDJtools, normalizing diversity by down-sampling all datasets to the smallest sample size. In repertoire overlap clustering, CDR3 amino acid sequences, but not nucleotide sequences, were matched to correct batch-related cross-sample contamination. The public sequencing data were trimmed at Q25 with fastp and processed into clonotypes with MiXCR by TCRdb, which kept only in-frame beta chains. Each entry merges the rows of one CDR3 protein and shows their most common DNA and genes. The V and J calls come from TCRdb's annotation, not from the publication. This sample holds about 170,000 distinct CDR3 sequences; approximately 28% were observed only once. The leading ten clones occupy about 1.6% of the sample.

CDR1 and CDR2 are read off the germline V gene (reference sequence) as SEHNR and FQNEAQ. Ends trimmed: V by 3 bases, J by 13 bases; bases unmatched to a gene: 13. The CDR3 starts with the cysteine, ends with the phenylalanine, and has 15 residues. Only CDR3 DNA is held: 45 bases, read in frame from base 1. This clonotype was found once. Its recognized antigen is unknown. One base away lies a much larger clone, so this may be a sequencing read error. The sequenced sample consisted of blood. The V and J genes are TRBV7-9 and TRBJ2-4, and TRBD1 aligns with 9 junction nucleotides. This receptor was taken from a girl under 18 with multiple sclerosis. The DNA sequence is given as TGTGCCAGCAGCTTCTCCGGGACAGGGTGGTATGAGCAGTACTTC. Protein translation: CASSFSGTGWYEQYF.